These 14 T cell receptor beta chains were sequenced from one sample in a study of T cells in Graves' hyperthyroidism and ophthalmopathy (dated by TCRdb to between 2019 and 2020). Library preparation employed multiplex PCR. Sequencing was carried out with an Illumina HiSeq 2000. Amplification of TCR beta CDR3 regions was carried out from RNA transcripts. The first round of RT-PCR for the TCR CDR3 was performed with the HTBI primer set and the Qiagen OneStep RT-PCR kit. Using fastp trimming at Q25 and MiXCR clonotype assembly, TCRdb reanalyzed the public sequencing data and kept in-frame beta chains. Rows are unified per CDR3 protein, each entry keeping the most common DNA and genes. For this sample the table gives about 560,000 distinct CDR3 sequences, of which about a sixth were detected only once. About 17% of the sample rests with the top ten. Sequencing was done on a sample of blood. The receptors shown here come from a woman aged 18-35 years with Graves' hyperthyroidism.

At least ten counts were recorded for this clonotype. This chain uses TRBV11-3 with TRBJ2-5, with 8 nucleotides matching TRBD2. The germline V gene encodes CDR1 SGHNT and CDR2 YENEEA. The CDR3 sequence is 15 residues long. Trimming at V came to 5 bases and at J to 2 bases, leaving 7 bases not matched to a gene. CDR3 in DNA: TGTGCCAGCAGCAACAGACTAGCGAGACAAGAGACCCAGTACTTC. Its translation is CASSNRLARQETQYF.

The rearrangement uses TRBV19 and TRBJ2-4, with D perhaps matching TRBD1 or TRBD2 (5 bases each). This CDR3 has 13 amino acids. V was shortened by 7 bases and J by 3 bases, with 10 bases between the two germline ends. The germline CDR1 and CDR2 sequences are LNHDA and SQIVND (reference sequence). This CDR3 reads CASTGAIKNIQYF. CDR3 sequence (DNA): TGTGCCAGTACCGGGGCCATCAAAAACATTCAGTACTTC.

CDR3 region: CSVVSNYGYTF. The CDR3 nucleotides read TGCAGCGTTGTCAGCAACTATGGCTACACCTTC. This sequence joins TRBV29-1 and TRBJ1-2; the D is unclear. Germline V CDR1 and CDR2: SQVTM, ANQGSEA. The CDR3 sequence is 11 residues long. Trimming removed 4 bases at V and 2 bases at J, with 5 bases between.

This clonotype occurred a few times. This chain joins TRBV5-1 and TRBJ2-1, with 9 bases matching TRBD2. CDR1 and CDR2 from the germline V gene are SGHRS and YFSETQ. This CDR3 contains 14 residues. V trimming: 2 bases; J trimming: 5 bases; junction bases outside the gene matches: 2. CDR3 in DNA: TGCGCCAGCAGCTTCAAGCGGGAGGACAATGAGCAGTTCTTC. It yields the protein CASSFKREDNEQFF.

This chain links TRBV13 with TRBJ1-3, with D possibly matching TRBD1 (5 bases). Trimming cost V 5 bases and J 0 bases, with 11 bases left between them. Germline CDR1 PRHDT, CDR2 FYEKMQ (reference sequence). This CDR3 contains 15 residues. CDR3 residues: CASSPTELSGNTIYF. The CDR3 coding sequence is TGTGCCAGCAGCCCGACAGAACTCTCTGGAAACACCATATATTTT.

This chain connects TRBV12-3 or TRBV12-4 to TRBJ2-6; the match to TRBD1 covers 7 bases. This CDR3 is built from 15 residues. J lost 2 bases, V lost 5 bases, and 3 bases had no gene match. The DNA of the CDR3 is TGTGCCAGCAGTCCTACAGGGGCTGGGGCCAACGTCCTGACTTTC. Its translation: CASSPTGAGANVLTF.

This clonotype was picked up many times. The gene calls are TRBV24-1 and TRBJ1-1, with D maybe TRBD1 (6 bases). Germline CDR1 KGHDR, CDR2 SFDVKD. The CDR3 contains 13 residues. V was pared by 3 bases and J by 3 bases, with 7 bases between. The CDR3 DNA sequence: TGTGCCACCAGTGATGGACAGCACACTGAAGCTTTCTTT. It encodes CATSDGQHTEAFF.

This chain joins TRBV6-2 or TRBV6-3 and TRBJ2-2; D call uncertain. Germline CDR1 and CDR2: MNHEY and SVGEGT. Trimming removed 10 bases from V and 1 base from J, with 13 bases in between. This CDR3 is 14 amino acids long. CDR3 region: CATTSRWNTGELFF. The CDR3 nucleotides read TGTGCCACGACAAGCAGGTGGAACACCGGGGAGCTGTTTTTT.

The table lists this clonotype with many counts. At one of its ends the junction is not consistent with the germline gene, which may arise from a read error. The chain combines TRBV6-1 with TRBJ1-2; possibly TRBD1 for D (5 bases). CDR3 length: 14 residues. CDR1 MNHNS and CDR2 SASEGT come from the germline V gene. The CDR3 DNA follows: TGTGCCAGCAGCGAAGACAGTTCCTTCTATGGCTACACCTTC. Translated, it gives CASSEDSSFYGYTF.

This clonotype came up a few times. The chain couples TRBV20-1 to TRBJ2-7; D possibly matches TRBD1 or TRBD2 (6 bases each). This CDR3 spans 14 amino acids. Germline CDR1 and CDR2: DFQATT and SNEGSKA (reference sequence). V was clipped by 6 bases and J by 2 bases, with 17 bases between them. The CDR3 nucleotides read TGCAGTGCCCCCGCCCGGGGGCGGGCCTACGAGCAGTACTTC. Translating gives CSAPARGRAYEQYF.

This clonotype came up many times. This rearrangement joins TRBV11-3 to TRBJ1-1, with a tentative D call TRBD1 (5 bases). V lost 0 bases to trimming and J lost 7 bases, with 15 bases between them. The CDR3 consists of 15 residues. Germline V gene sequence: CDR1 SGHNT, CDR2 YENEEA. The CDR3 sequence is CASSLEKLGLSEAFF. Written as DNA, the CDR3 is TGTGCCAGCAGCTTAGAGAAGCTGGGGCTGAGTGAAGCTTTCTTT.

This chain uses TRBV12-3 or TRBV12-4 with TRBJ1-2; D is ambiguous. V was shortened by 5 bases and J by 9 bases, with 16 bases between the two germline ends. The CDR3 has 13 amino acids. The CDR3 DNA reads TGTGCCAGCAGTCGTCCGAGGCGGTGGAGCTACACCTTC. Residues: CASSRPRRWSYTF.

This clonotype was observed many times. This rearrangement joins TRBV28 to TRBJ2-5; D remains ambiguous. Between the trimmed V and J ends, which lost 6 bases and 5 bases, there was a span of 19 bases. This CDR3 spans 15 amino acids. Germline assignment: CDR1 MDHEN and CDR2 SYDVKM. The CDR3 is CASSQGKGLGETQYF. CDR3 in DNA: TGTGCCAGCAGCCAAGGAAAGGGTTTAGGGGAGACCCAGTACTTC.

The genes are TRBV20-1 and TRBJ2-1, with D possibly matching TRBD2 (6 bases). This CDR3 comprises 15 residues. CDR1 and CDR2 (germline): DFQATT, SNEGSKA (reference sequence). Between the trimmed V and J ends, which lost 3 bases and 1 base, there was a span of 13 bases. The CDR3 loop reads CSARWRAFSYNEQFF. The CDR3 DNA is TGCAGTGCTAGGTGGAGGGCCTTTTCCTACAATGAGCAGTTCTTC.